The entry below gives a single T cell receptor (beta chain) sequence along with its context. Its antigen is unknown. Germline V gene data show CDR1 as SGDLS and CDR2 as YYNGEE. Trimming took off 4 bases at V and 1 base at J, with 12 bases between the two ends. There are 15 residues in the CDR3. This entry is derived from a study of shared clonotypes between healthy human individuals. Study-level results: Compared with memory subsets, naive subsets generally had larger estimated richness.

Sequencing used immunoSEQ multiplex PCR; TCRdb keeps in-frame clones, though not all of them. The sample has around 2.5 million clones; roughly 93% are singletons. The chain joins TRBV9 to TRBJ1-3; no reliable D call. Sequenced input: naive CD4+ T cells from PBMCs. Stated subset: CD45RA+ positively selected. This receptor was taken from a young man in good health. Some clones in this sample may be carry-over from other donors' samples. CDR3 DNA sequence: TGTGCCAGCAGCCACGCTGGGGTTTCTGGAAACACCATATATTTT. Its translation is CASSHAGVSGNTIYF.